Listed here are 10 T cell receptor beta chains from one sample, sequenced in a study of T cells in narcolepsy. The data were produced by immunoSEQ multiplex PCR, yet TCRdb's version contains in-frame clones alone and is incomplete. The table has around 26,000 clones, 50% to 65% seen once; the top ten hold roughly 12%. Sequencing was performed on memory (CD45RA-) CD4+ T cells from blood. The receptors were gathered from a human donor in good health.

This chain joins TRBV9 and TRBJ2-1; 8 bases align to TRBD2. The CDR3 totals 14 residues. The J segment lost 9 bases and the V segment lost 4 bases, leaving 9 bases of the junction unmatched. Per the germline V gene, CDR1 is SGDLS and CDR2 is YYNGEE. CDR3 sequence: CASSPSGGDVEQFF. In DNA, the CDR3 is TGTGCCAGCAGCCCCTCCGGGGGGGACGTTGAGCAGTTCTTC.

This rearrangement joins TRBV5-8 to TRBJ2-5, with a tentative D call TRBD2 (5 bases). The CDR3 consists of 14 residues. Germline V gives CDR1 SGHTS, CDR2 YDEGEE. V was cut by 4 bases and J by 4 bases, with 14 bases left in between. CDR3 nucleotides: TGTGCCAGCAGCGCAGGACTCGCAGGAGAGACCCAGTACTTC. Amino acid sequence: CASSAGLAGETQYF.

V gene TRBV4-1 combines with J gene TRBJ1-3; no definite D call. V shed 0 bases and J shed 1 base, with 13 bases lying between them. The CDR3 spans 17 residues. Germline CDR1 MGHRA, CDR2 YSYEKL. The CDR3 sequence: CASSQDRRLTSGNTIYF. The CDR3 coding sequence is TGCGCCAGCAGCCAAGATCGTCGACTGACTTCTGGAAACACCATATATTTT.

The CDR3 nucleotides are TGTGCCAGCAGCTTAGCCGGGCAGGAGCTGTTTTTT. This sequence encodes CASSLAGQELFF. The rearrangement joins TRBV11-2 to TRBJ2-2; D is uncertain. Germline V gene sequence: CDR1 SGHAT, CDR2 FQNNGV. V lost 1 base to trimming and J lost 10 bases, with 7 bases between them. The CDR3 is made up of 12 amino acids. The full variable domain, completed using reference TRBV11-2 and TRBJ2-2, is EAGVAQSPRYKIIEKRQSVAFWCNPISGHATLYWYQQILGQGPKLLIQFQNNGVVDDSQLPKDRFSAERLKGVDSTLKIQPAKLEDSAVYLCASSLAGQELFFGEGSRLTVL.

This clone was observed once. The V gene is TRBV6-5, the J gene TRBJ1-2; D ambiguous. Trimming cost V 7 bases and J 3 bases, with 15 bases left between them. The V gene's germline CDR1 is MNHEY and CDR2 SVGAGI. The CDR3 covers 14 residues. As DNA, the CDR3 is TGTGCCAGCACCTCCAGTCTAATAGACTATGGCTACACCTTC. Translation gives CASTSSLIDYGYTF.

This clone was picked up a small number of times. The DNA for the CDR3 is TGTGCCAGCAGCTTGGTAGGTGTGAACACTGAAGCTTTCTTT. Translated: CASSLVGVNTEAFF. The chain employs TRBV5-4 and TRBJ1-1; no reliable D call. Germline V gives CDR1 SGHNT, CDR2 YYREEE (reference sequence). The CDR3 has 14 amino acids. V shed 0 bases and J shed 0 bases, with 6 bases lying between them.

The chain has TRBV4-2 and TRBJ2-2; 8 bases line up with TRBD2. Germline CDR1 LGHNA, CDR2 YNFKEQ. The CDR3 sequence is 18 residues long. Trimming at V came to 0 bases and at J to 4 bases, leaving 10 bases not matched to a gene. The CDR3 loop is CASSQDWCGGRFTGELFF. The CDR3 nucleotides are TGTGCCAGCAGCCAAGATTGGTGCGGGGGGAGGTTCACCGGGGAGCTGTTTTTT.

Details on this clone: Other DNA sequences from this sample encode an identical CDR3 as well. The gene calls are TRBV18 and TRBJ1-2; D not certain. This CDR3 is 13 amino acids long. Germline V lookup: CDR1 KGHSH, CDR2 LQKENI. Deletions cut 3 bases from V and 4 bases from J, with 9 bases between. Here the CDR3 DNA reads TGTGCCAGCTCACCTTCTACGGGCTATGGCTACACCTTC. Translated: CASSPSTGYGYTF.

The genes are TRBV4-1 and TRBJ1-2; 8 bases match TRBD1. J gave up 4 bases and V 2 bases, and 3 bases lay outside the gene matches. The CDR3 consists of 14 residues. Germline values: CDR1 MGHRA, CDR2 YSYEKL. CDR3 residues: CASSQLQGGYGYTF. The CDR3 DNA reads as TGCGCCAGCAGCCAATTACAGGGGGGCTATGGCTACACCTTC.

The chain joins TRBV28 to TRBJ1-1; 8 nucleotides match TRBD1. Trimming at V came to 7 bases and at J to 1 base, leaving 11 bases not matched to a gene. The CDR3 loop spans 16 amino acids. CDR1 is MDHEN, CDR2 SYDVKM, per germline. The CDR3: CASNNRDRFSNTEAFF. CDR3 nucleotide sequence: TGTGCCAGCAATAACCGGGACAGGTTCTCGAACACTGAAGCTTTCTTT.